This TCR beta chain derives from a study of tumour-infiltrating T cells in Burkitt lymphoma (dated by TCRdb to about 2020). As for the study more broadly: When TCR repertoire data were correlated with clinical outcome, productive clonality turned out to predict both overall and progression-free survival, independent of established prognosticators, age at diagnosis among them.

The library was produced with the immunoSEQ multiplex PCR assay. What TCRdb holds here is the immuneACCESS table cut down to in-frame rearrangements. Part of the clones is not present; checked against another copy, under half of the missing clones reflect an unresolved V gene, and the others are unexplained. Within this sample are about 9,200 clones, with 62% of them counted one time only. Of the sample, approximately 5.6% falls within the top ten clones. On this clone: Its antigen has not been determined. The record has no base qualities; no much larger clone is one base away.

V is pruned by 9 bases and J by 1 base, leaving 5 bases of the junction without a gene match. The germline V gene provides CDR1 ENHRY and CDR2 SYGVKD. There are 13 amino acids in the CDR3, from cysteine to phenylalanine inclusive. Only the CDR3 portion is preserved as DNA: 39 bases, with reading frame beginning at the first base. Sample: tumor tissue. The source of this sequence is a human donor with diffuse large B-cell lymphoma. Rearrangement joined TRBV10-3 to TRBJ1-1, with 7 bases matching TRBD1. The DNA is TGTGCCATACGTGGGACAGCGAACACTGAAGCTTTCTTT. It encodes CAIRGTANTEAFF.